Listed below are T cell receptor beta chains from one sample, sequenced in a study of vaccination effects on CD4 cells after COVID-19. Clones were read by immunoSEQ multiplex PCR, and TCRdb kept only the in-frame ones, dropping some. The table includes roughly 45,000 clones, around 81% detected once. No antigens are known for them. Sequences were derived from CD4+ T cells from PBMCs cultured with SARS-CoV-2 spike peptides, sampled before COVID-19 vaccination. These TCRs come from a human donor who received a COVID-19 vaccine. CDR3s include the opening cysteine and the closing phenylalanine or tryptophan. The order of the fields is CDR3 DNA, CDR3 protein, D gene, J gene, clone size, V gene. A D gene is named only where the DNA matches it firmly. Clone size appears in some rows only: once, few, many, or a class for an expanded clone.

DNA: TGCGCCAGCAGCCCCCCCCGGGGGGACAATTCACCCCTCCACTTT
CDR3: CASSPPRGDNSPLHF
D: -
J: TRBJ1-6
size: -
V: TRBV4-1

DNA: TGTGCCAGCAGCTTGCAGCGGGGGGGCACCGGGGAGCTGTTTTTT
CDR3: CASSLQRGGTGELFF
D: TRBD2
J: TRBJ2-2
size: few
V: TRBV7-2

DNA: TGCGCCAGCAGTGAGTCAGGGCGGGGGCTAGGTGAGCAGTTCTTC
CDR3: CASSESGRGLGEQFF
D: -
J: TRBJ2-1
size: -
V: TRBV10-2

DNA: TGTGCCAGTAGTACATCCGGCCCCACAGATACGCAGTATTTT
CDR3: CASSTSGPTDTQYF
D: -
J: TRBJ2-3
size: -
V: TRBV19

DNA: TGTGCCAGCAGCCAAGGGGACCCTACTAACTATGGCTACACCTTC
CDR3: CASSQGDPTNYGYTF
D: -
J: TRBJ1-2
size: -
V: TRBV3-1/TRBV3-2

DNA: TGCGCCAGCAGTGAGTCTTGGACAGCGCAGTTCTTC
CDR3: CASSESWTAQFF
D: -
J: TRBJ2-1
size: once
V: TRBV10-2

DNA: TGTGCCAGCAGACGGGGGCAAGAGACCCAGTACTTC
CDR3: CASRRGQETQYF
D: -
J: TRBJ2-5
size: once
V: TRBV6-5

DNA: TGTGCCAGCAGCTTCTACAATGAGCAGTTCTTC
CDR3: CASSFYNEQFF
D: -
J: TRBJ2-1
size: -
V: TRBV11-2

DNA: TGTGCCACCGGAGGACAGCGGAACACTGAAGCTTTCTTT
CDR3: CATGGQRNTEAFF
D: -
J: TRBJ1-1
size: -
V: TRBV15

DNA: TGCAGCGTTGGGGTACAGGACCGATTAGCCAAACACATTCAGTACTTC
CDR3: CSVGVQDRLAKHIQYF
D: -
J: TRBJ2-4
size: -
V: TRBV29-1

DNA: TGTGCCAGTACCCGGACTAGCGGGCGGCGGAATGAGCAGTTCTTC
CDR3: CASTRTSGRRNEQFF
D: TRBD2
J: TRBJ2-1
size: -
V: TRBV19

DNA: TGTGCCAGCAGGGAAGGACCGGGAACGGCGATAGGGGATGGCTACACCTTC
CDR3: CASREGPGTAIGDGYTF
D: -
J: TRBJ1-2
size: -
V: TRBV6-1

DNA: TGTGCCAGCTCACCCCTCGGGACAGCAAGCACAGATACGCAGTATTTT
CDR3: CASSPLGTASTDTQYF
D: TRBD1
J: TRBJ2-3
size: -
V: TRBV18

DNA: TGTGCCAGCAGCCAACAGAAGGACAGGCTAGCTTTCTTT
CDR3: CASSQQKDRLAFF
D: TRBD1
J: TRBJ1-1
size: -
V: TRBV13

DNA: TGTGCCAGCAGTCTCGGACAGGGTGGGAACACTGAAGCTTTCTTT
CDR3: CASSLGQGGNTEAFF
D: TRBD1
J: TRBJ1-1
size: once
V: TRBV6-5

DNA: TGTGCCAGCAGCCGACTAGCGGGGGGGACCCGGGAGACCCAGTACTTC
CDR3: CASSRLAGGTRETQYF
D: TRBD2
J: TRBJ2-5
size: -
V: TRBV7-9

DNA: TGTGCCAGCAGCTCCCGGAGGTCCCACCAAGAGACCCAGTACTTC
CDR3: CASSSRRSHQETQYF
D: -
J: TRBJ2-5
size: -
V: TRBV7-9

DNA: TGTGCCAGCTCACCAATCGGCGGACGTACGCAGTATTTT
CDR3: CASSPIGGRTQYF
D: -
J: TRBJ2-3
size: -
V: TRBV18

DNA: TGTGCCAGCAGCAATATTCGCTTCGATGGGGGAAGGCTCTTC
CDR3: CASSNIRFDGGRLF
D: -
J: TRBJ2-1
size: -
V: TRBV11-2

DNA: TGTGCCAGCTCCCCTGGTAGGGGCGGGGAGACCCAGTACTTC
CDR3: CASSPGRGGETQYF
D: -
J: TRBJ2-5
size: once
V: TRBV18

DNA: TGTGCCAGCTCACCCCCCGCGGGTCAGCCCCAGCATTTT
CDR3: CASSPPAGQPQHF
D: -
J: TRBJ1-5
size: few
V: TRBV18

DNA: TGTGCCAGCAGTCCCTCGGGTCAGCCCCAGCATTTT
CDR3: CASSPSGQPQHF
D: -
J: TRBJ1-5
size: -
V: TRBV12-3/TRBV12-4

DNA: TGTGCCAGCTCTCTCCAGACGTACTCTGGGGCCAACGTCCTGACTTTC
CDR3: CASSLQTYSGANVLTF
D: -
J: TRBJ2-6
size: -
V: TRBV18

DNA: TGTGCCAGCAGCCAAGCTTCCCTACGGGGCACTGAAGCTTTCTTT
CDR3: CASSQASLRGTEAFF
D: -
J: TRBJ1-1
size: once
V: TRBV3-1/TRBV3-2

DNA: TGTGCCAGTAGTGGATACAGGGCAACTAATGAAAAACTGTTTTTT
CDR3: CASSGYRATNEKLFF
D: -
J: TRBJ1-4
size: -
V: TRBV19

DNA: TGTGCCAGCAGCTTAGGGACAGGGGCAGATACGCAGTATTTT
CDR3: CASSLGTGADTQYF
D: TRBD1
J: TRBJ2-3
size: -
V: TRBV11-3

DNA: TGCGCCAGCAGCCGGATAAGGGAGAGGTCCGGGGAGCTGTTTTTT
CDR3: CASSRIRERSGELFF
D: -
J: TRBJ2-2
size: -
V: TRBV5-1

DNA: TGCGCCAGCAGTGGGGGGGCGGGGGGTCTGTTCTTC
CDR3: CASSGGAGGLFF
D: TRBD2
J: TRBJ2-1
size: -
V: TRBV10-2